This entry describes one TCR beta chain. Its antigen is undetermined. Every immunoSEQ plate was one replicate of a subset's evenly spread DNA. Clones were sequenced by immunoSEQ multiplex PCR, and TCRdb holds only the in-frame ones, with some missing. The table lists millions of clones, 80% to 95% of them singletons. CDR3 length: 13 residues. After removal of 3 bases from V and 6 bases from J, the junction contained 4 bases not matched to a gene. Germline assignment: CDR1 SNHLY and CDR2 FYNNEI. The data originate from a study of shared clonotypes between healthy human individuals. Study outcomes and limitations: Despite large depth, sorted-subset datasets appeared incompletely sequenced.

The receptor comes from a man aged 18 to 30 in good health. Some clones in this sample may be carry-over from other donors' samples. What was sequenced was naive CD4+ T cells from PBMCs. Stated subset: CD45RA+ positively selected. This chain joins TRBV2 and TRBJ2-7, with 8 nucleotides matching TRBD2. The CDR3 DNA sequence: TGTGCCAGCAGTGACGGGAGGGATTCCGAGCAGTACTTC. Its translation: CASSDGRDSEQYF.